This record covers a single T cell receptor (beta chain). Its antigen is not identified. The CDR3 runs 19 residues. Germline values: CDR1 SGHAT, CDR2 FQDESV (reference sequence). V lost 2 bases and J lost 0; bases outside the gene matches: 10. A multiplex PCR was run with 60 Vbeta primers and 13 Jbeta primers. The assay was immunoSEQ multiplex PCR, and TCRdb's table has in-frame clones only and misses some. This sample's table has 200,000 or so clones. This sample was included in a study of cytomegalovirus exposure and HLA in healthy donors. For the study at large: Earlier sequencing of some 190 million T cells yielded nearly 120 million unique TCR beta sequences. Study-level results: TCR beta chains numbering some 160 were designated cytomegalovirus-associated. Rarity characterized most TCR sequences, yet some public TCRs appeared in many donors. CMV serostatus was the only recorded immune exposure for donors.

The rearrangement uses TRBV11-1 and TRBJ2-6; 7 bases line up with TRBD1. Sequencing was done on a sample of PBMCs. The clonotype comes from a boy younger than 18 in good health and CMV-seronegative. The CDR3 sequence: CASSLLPGQLSSGANVLTF. The CDR3 DNA reads TGTGCCAGCAGCTTACTTCCGGGACAGCTTAGCTCTGGGGCCAACGTCCTGACTTTC. Drawing the rest from reference TRBV11-1 and TRBJ2-6, the complete variable domain is EAEVAQSPRYKITEKSQAVAFWCDPISGHATLYWYRQILGQGPELLVQFQDESVVDDSQLPKDRFSAERLKGVDSTLKIQPAELGDSAMYLCASSLLPGQLSSGANVLTFGAGSRLTVL.